The 4 T cell receptor beta chains below were found in one sample sequenced in a study of T cell changes during pregnancy in multiple sclerosis. Assay used: immunoSEQ multiplex PCR; TCRdb lists only in-frame clones, some missing. The sample carries over 20,000 clones, about 90% recorded once. Sample: CD4+ T cells from peripheral blood mononuclear cells, taken in the third trimester of pregnancy. The source is a female donor in good health, enrolled as a control in a pregnancy study.

J is TRBJ2-3 and V is TRBV19; 8 bases match TRBD1. This CDR3 spans 17 amino acids. Germline lookup yields CDR1 LNHDA and CDR2 SQIVND (reference sequence). Trimming took 5 bases from V and 0 from J; bases not matched to a gene: 10. For the CDR3, the DNA is TGTGCCAGTAGTCCACGTAGGACAGGGCCAAGCACAGATACGCAGTATTTT. This codes for CASSPRRTGPSTDTQYF.

J is TRBJ2-4 and V is TRBV29-1; no reliable D call. The CDR3 loop spans 14 amino acids. Trimming took off 6 bases at V and 0 bases at J, with 12 bases between the two ends. The germline V gene has CDR1 SQVTM and CDR2 ANQGSEA. The CDR3 DNA reads as TGCAGCGTCGAATCCCTTTTAGCCAAAAACATTCAGTACTTC. This encodes CSVESLLAKNIQYF.

The V call is TRBV7-6, the J call TRBJ2-7, with D possibly matching TRBD1 (7 bases). The CDR3 has 19 residues. V lost 1 base to trimming and J lost 1 base, with 23 bases between them. Germline loops: CDR1 SGHVS, CDR2 FNYEAQ. In DNA form, the CDR3 reads TGTGCCAGCAGCTTAGACTCGGACAGGTCTACGGGGGTTTCCTACGAGCAGTACTTC. It translates to CASSLDSDRSTGVSYEQYF.

V usage is TRBV4-1 and J usage is TRBJ1-5; TRBD1 is a possible D gene (6 bases). Germline V CDR1 and CDR2: MGHRA, YSYEKL. Between the trimmed V and J ends, which lost 2 bases and 1 base, there was a span of 21 bases. The CDR3 totals 19 residues. CDR3 sequence reads: CASSQSAPLTGGSNQPQHF. The CDR3 DNA reads TGCGCCAGCAGCCAATCCGCACCTCTGACAGGAGGAAGCAATCAGCCCCAGCATTTT.